In this sample, the clone carrying this T cell receptor (beta chain) turned up many times. The CDR3 regions of TCR beta were amplified from RNA transcripts. The HTBI primer set drove a first-round RT-PCR of the TCR CDR3. Via MiXCR, TCRdb re-called the multiplex PCR reads, giving one row per CDR3 protein. The sample carries more than 650,000 distinct CDR3 sequences, 12% to 15% recorded once. This specimen belongs to a study of T cells in Graves' hyperthyroidism and ophthalmopathy. This CDR3 has 15 residues. The V end lost 5 bases, the J end lost 3 bases, and 13 bases lay between the germline ends. The TCR was taken from a young woman with Graves' hyperthyroidism. Sequenced material: blood. The chain uses TRBV12-3 or TRBV12-4 and TRBJ2-2; possibly TRBD2 for D (7 bases). The CDR3 nucleotides read TGTGCCAGCAGTGTGGCGGGGGCCGACACCGGGGAGCTGTTTTTT. Amino acid sequence: CASSVAGADTGELFF.